This T cell receptor beta chain appears in the sequencing data of a study of shared clonotypes between healthy human individuals. Points on this clone: No antigen is known for it.

The CDR3 spans 13 residues. V was trimmed by 5 bases and J by 4 bases, leaving 11 bases between them. Germline CDR1 is MDHEN and CDR2 is SYDVKM. This was a deep-level run. Generated by immunoSEQ multiplex PCR, the TCRdb table keeps only in-frame clones and is missing some. The sample includes 2,500,000 or so clones, approximately 94% of them seen just once. Study-wide points: Naive subsets generally exceeded memory subsets in estimated richness. A reduction in generation probabilities was seen for non-shared clonotypes relative to those shared by all four donors.

The genes are TRBV28 and TRBJ1-2; perhaps TRBD1 as D (5 bases). The origin of this receptor is a man aged 18 to 30 in good health. Some clones in this sample may be carry-over from other donors' samples. Sequenced material: naive CD4+ T cells from PBMCs. This sample's subset: CD45RA+ positively selected. The CDR3 loop reads CASSGRGGYGYTF. For the CDR3, the DNA is TGTGCCAGCAGTGGGAGGGGAGGCTATGGCTACACCTTC.